The 23 T cell receptor beta chains below all came from one sample that was sequenced in a study of T cells after yellow fever vaccination. TCRdb fed the 5' RACE reads into MiXCR, producing one record per CDR3 protein. The data hold around 530,000 distinct CDR3 sequences, with less than 20% observed a single time. This material consisted of PBMCs, taken roughly 5 days after the first yellow fever vaccination. These receptors were taken from a man aged 18 to 30 who received the YFV17D yellow fever vaccine.

This clonotype was detected a few times. One junction end does not reproduce the germline sequence, and a read error may be involved. The chain recombines TRBV20-1 with TRBJ2-2, with D possibly being TRBD1 or TRBD2 (5 bases each). The CDR3 runs to 15 residues. CDR1 is DFQATT and CDR2 is SNEGSKA in the germline V gene (reference sequence). The CDR3 region has the DNA TGCAGTGCTAGGAGGGGCCGGTATTCGGCCGGGGACCTGTTTTTT. It is translated as CSARRGRYSAGDLFF.

The table lists this clonotype with a few counts. The chain employs TRBV4-3 and TRBJ2-2; D unclear. The V gene's germline CDR1 is LGHNA and CDR2 YSLEER. This CDR3 has 17 residues. Trimming took off 0 bases at V and 0 bases at J, with 11 bases between the two ends. In DNA, the CDR3 is TGCGCCAGCAGCCAAGAGGGCAGGTACGCGAACACCGGGGAGCTGTTTTTT. It yields the protein CASSQEGRYANTGELFF.

This sequence joins TRBV7-9 and TRBJ2-2, with D perhaps assigned TRBD1 or TRBD2 (5 bases each). The ends were cut back, 11 bases at V and 0 bases at J, with 13 bases in the middle. Germline V gene sequence: CDR1 SEHNR, CDR2 FQNEAQ (reference sequence). The CDR3 spans 14 residues. The CDR3 DNA follows: TGTGCCGGGACGGGGCCTTCGAACACCGGGGAGCTGTTTTTT. Its translation: CAGTGPSNTGELFF.

V usage is TRBV9 and J usage is TRBJ2-5; perhaps D is TRBD1 or TRBD2 (5 bases each). The germline gives CDR1 SGDLS, CDR2 YYNGEE. The CDR3 length is 13 residues. V gave up 1 base and J gave up 3 bases, with 7 bases separating them. CDR3 sequence (DNA): TGTGCCAGCAGCGTACGGGACGAAGAGACCCAGTACTTC. This encodes CASSVRDEETQYF.

This clonotype was found a few times. This chain joins TRBV12-3 or TRBV12-4 and TRBJ1-5; a weak D match, TRBD1 (5 bases). The V gene lost 8 bases and the J gene lost 1 base, with 12 bases spanning the gap. The CDR3 sequence is 14 residues long. This CDR3 reads CASARVESNQPQHF. In nucleotides, the CDR3 is TGTGCCAGCGCCAGGGTTGAGAGCAATCAGCCCCAGCATTTT.

V gene TRBV20-1 combines with J gene TRBJ2-3; D unclear. The germline gives CDR1 DFQATT, CDR2 SNEGSKA (reference sequence). The CDR3 loop spans 14 amino acids. V lost 3 bases and J lost 4, with 14 bases in between. CDR3 in DNA: TGCAGTGCTAGGGTCACAGCACTCCCAGATACGCAGTATTTT. As protein: CSARVTALPDTQYF.

V and J are TRBV3-1 and TRBJ2-2; 7 positions match TRBD2. This CDR3 is 15 amino acids long. CDR1 and CDR2 (germline): LGHDT, YNNKEL (reference sequence). The junction had 2 bases not matched to a gene; V was cut back by 0 bases and J by 4 bases. The CDR3 spells CASSQDASGTGELFF. CDR3 nucleotides: TGTGCCAGCAGCCAAGACGCTAGCGGCACCGGGGAGCTGTTTTTT.

This clonotype was detected a few times. The chain is built from TRBV27 and TRBJ2-7; 9 bases line up with TRBD1. With 6 bases clipped from V and 5 bases from J, the junction kept 11 bases outside the gene matches. Germline CDR1 MNHEY, CDR2 SMNVEV (reference sequence). The CDR3 runs to 15 residues. This CDR3 is CASSPLGQGNHEQYF. The DNA for the CDR3 is TGTGCCAGCAGCCCCCTAGGACAGGGGAATCACGAGCAGTACTTC.

With regard to this clonotype: At one of its ends the junction is not consistent with the germline gene, which may arise from a read error. The chain combines TRBV2 with TRBJ2-2; TRBD2 aligns across 9 bases. From germline, CDR1 is SNHLY and CDR2 FYNNEI. This CDR3 is built from 18 residues. CDR3 residues: CACSLVGLTSGNTGELFF. The CDR3 coding sequence is TGTGCCTGCAGTTTAGTCGGTCTGACTAGCGGAAACACCGGGGAGCTGTTTTTT.

This clonotype was picked up a small number of times. The chain has TRBV5-5 and TRBJ2-7; D gene uncertain. There are 14 residues in the CDR3. Trimming removed 1 base from V and 6 bases from J, with 14 bases in between. Looked up from germline, CDR1 is SGHKS and CDR2 is YYEKEE (reference sequence). The CDR3 DNA follows: TGTGCCAGCAGCTTGCTTAGTTCCCCTTTCGAGCAGTACGTC. It encodes CASSLLSSPFEQYV.

The CDR3 DNA follows: TGCGCCAGCAGCTTGGACCTCACTGAAGCTTTCTTT. Translated, it gives CASSLDLTEAFF. The chain uses TRBV5-1 and TRBJ1-1, with D hard to call. The CDR3 totals 12 residues. V was trimmed by 0 bases and J by 4 bases, leaving 4 bases between them. The germline CDR1 and CDR2 sequences are SGHRS and YFSETQ.

This clonotype was observed a handful of times. The chain couples TRBV6-1 to TRBJ1-6; TRBD1 matches at 10 bases. V was clipped by 5 bases and J by 7 bases; unmatched bases: 8. The germline V gene has CDR1 MNHNS and CDR2 SASEGT. The CDR3 extends over 16 amino acids. The CDR3 reads CASSRSGTGDNSPLHF. Written as DNA, the CDR3 is TGTGCCAGCAGTCGCTCCGGGACAGGGGACAATTCACCCCTCCACTTT.

This clonotype showed up just a few times. V gene TRBV10-1 combines with J gene TRBJ2-3, with 10 bases identical to TRBD2. Germline assignment: CDR1 WNHNN and CDR2 SYGVQD (reference sequence). CDR3 size: 17 residues. V lost 2 bases, J lost 4 bases, and 9 bases stayed unmatched. Here the CDR3 DNA reads TGCGCCAGCAGTGAGGGCCTAGCGGGGGATGAATCAGATACGCAGTATTTT. Translated: CASSEGLAGDESDTQYF.

This clonotype was recorded a few times. V usage is TRBV3-1 and J usage is TRBJ1-2; TRBD1 is a possible D gene (5 bases). The length of the CDR3 is 15 residues. Trimming pared 3 bases from V and 6 bases from J, leaving 17 bases between. Germline-derived CDR1 and CDR2 are LGHDT and YNNKEL (reference sequence). The CDR3 region has the DNA TGTGCCAGCAGCCAGGGAGGCAGGGCGGTTGATGGCTACACCTTC. It translates to CASSQGGRAVDGYTF.

The V and J genes are TRBV6-4 and TRBJ2-3; perhaps TRBD2 as D (6 bases). Per germline, CDR1 MRHNA and CDR2 SNTAGT. Trimming removed 3 bases from V and 2 bases from J, with 9 bases in between. This CDR3 contains 14 residues. In nucleotides, the CDR3 is TGTGCCAGCAGTGAGGAACTAGCCACAGATACGCAGTATTTT. Translating it yields CASSEELATDTQYF.

The genes are TRBV3-1 and TRBJ2-7, with 10 bases lining up with TRBD1. CDR1 is LGHDT, CDR2 YNNKEL, per germline (reference sequence). V lost 4 bases, J lost 7 bases, and 16 bases stayed unmatched. This CDR3 comprises 17 residues. CDR3 protein: CASSPGFGRQGAWEQYV. In DNA, the CDR3 is TGTGCCAGCAGCCCGGGATTTGGGCGACAGGGGGCATGGGAGCAGTACGTC.

The V call is TRBV5-1, the J call TRBJ1-3; a possible D gene is TRBD1 (5 bases). Germline CDR1 reads SGHRS; CDR2 reads YFSETQ. V lost 3 bases and J lost 0, with 10 bases in between. The CDR3 length is 15 residues. The CDR3 DNA sequence: TGCGCCAGCAGCTGGGACCGGATCTCTGGAAACACCATATATTTT. Encoded protein: CASSWDRISGNTIYF.

V and J are TRBV5-1 and TRBJ2-1; D unresolved. There are 15 residues in the CDR3. Between the trimmed V and J ends, which lost 4 bases and 0 bases, there was a span of 11 bases. CDR1 is SGHRS, CDR2 YFSETQ, per germline. The CDR3 DNA is TGCGCCAGCAGCCCAGAGCCAGGCTCCTACAATGAGCAGTTCTTC. Translating gives CASSPEPGSYNEQFF.

This clonotype was counted once. The chain links TRBV11-1 to TRBJ1-3, with 7 bases fitting TRBD1. The CDR3 is made up of 20 amino acids. CDR1 and CDR2 from the germline V gene are SGHAT and FQDESV (reference sequence). V dropped 6 bases and J dropped 2; count of bases not matched to a gene: 22. Written as DNA, the CDR3 is TGTGCCAGCAGACCTGCAATTCACGAGGGGGCAAGGGGTGCTGGAAACACCATATATTTT. Protein product: CASRPAIHEGARGAGNTIYF.

The CDR3 reads CASSYFSGARGYTF. The CDR3 nucleotides are TGTGCCAGCAGTTACTTCAGTGGCGCGAGGGGCTACACCTTC. This rearrangement joins TRBV6-5 to TRBJ1-2; no clear D. Per the germline V gene, CDR1 is MNHEY and CDR2 is SVGAGI. Trimming cost V 1 base and J 8 bases, with 14 bases left between them. The CDR3 has 14 residues.

This clonotype appeared a few times. The genes are TRBV6-2 or TRBV6-3 and TRBJ2-4; D ambiguous. Trimming shortened V by 5 bases and J by 3 bases, and 14 bases separated the two germline ends. Per the germline V gene, CDR1 is MNHEY and CDR2 is SVGEGT. The CDR3 spans 15 residues. The DNA for the CDR3 is TGTGCCAGCAGTACCCCGGTGGTAGGCAAAAACATTCAGTACTTC. Residues: CASSTPVVGKNIQYF.

The V gene is TRBV27, the J gene TRBJ2-5; TRBD2 agrees at 12 bases. Germline V gives CDR1 MNHEY, CDR2 SMNVEV (reference sequence). J lost 3 bases, V lost 5 bases, and 4 bases had no gene match. This CDR3 is built from 15 residues. The CDR3 DNA follows: TGTGCCAGCAGTGGGCTAGCGGGGGGGGAAGAGACCCAGTACTTC. Encoded protein: CASSGLAGGEETQYF.

The chain joins TRBV7-2 to TRBJ1-2; 8 bases are a match to TRBD1. The germline V gene has CDR1 SGHTA and CDR2 FQGNSA. The CDR3 covers 14 residues. V gave up 7 bases and J gave up 0 bases; unmatched junction bases: 4. CDR3 protein: CASTRQGTNYGYTF. The CDR3 DNA is TGTGCCAGCACCCGACAGGGGACTAACTATGGCTACACCTTC.